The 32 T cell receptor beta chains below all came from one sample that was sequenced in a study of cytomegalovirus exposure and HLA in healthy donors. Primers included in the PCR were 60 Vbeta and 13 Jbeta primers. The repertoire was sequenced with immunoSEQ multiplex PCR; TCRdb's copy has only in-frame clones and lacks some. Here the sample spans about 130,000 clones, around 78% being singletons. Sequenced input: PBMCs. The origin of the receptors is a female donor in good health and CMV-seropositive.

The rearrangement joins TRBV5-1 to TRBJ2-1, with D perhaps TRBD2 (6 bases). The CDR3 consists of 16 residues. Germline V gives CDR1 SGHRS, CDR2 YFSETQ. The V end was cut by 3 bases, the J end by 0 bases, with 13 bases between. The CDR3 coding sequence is TGCGCCAGCAGCTCCACGGGAGACAGCTCCTACAATGAGCAGTTCTTC. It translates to CASSSTGDSSYNEQFF.

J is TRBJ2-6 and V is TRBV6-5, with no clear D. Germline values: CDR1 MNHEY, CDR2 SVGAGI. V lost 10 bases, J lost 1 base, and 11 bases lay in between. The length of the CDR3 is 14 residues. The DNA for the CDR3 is TGTGCCACCCAGTATTTTTCTGGGGCCAACGTCCTGACTTTC. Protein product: CATQYFSGANVLTF.

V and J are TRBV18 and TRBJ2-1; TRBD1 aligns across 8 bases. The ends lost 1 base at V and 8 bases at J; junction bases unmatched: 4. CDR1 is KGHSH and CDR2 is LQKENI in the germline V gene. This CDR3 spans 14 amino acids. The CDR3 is CASSPRAGGDEQFF. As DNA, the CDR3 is TGTGCCAGCTCACCACGCGCAGGGGGCGATGAGCAGTTCTTC. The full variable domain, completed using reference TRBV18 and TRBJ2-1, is NAGVMQNPRHLVRRRGQEARLRCSPMKGHSHVYWYRQLPEEGLKFMVYLQKENIIDESGMPKERFSAEFPKEGPSILRIQQVVRGDSAAYFCASSPRAGGDEQFFGPGTRLTVL.

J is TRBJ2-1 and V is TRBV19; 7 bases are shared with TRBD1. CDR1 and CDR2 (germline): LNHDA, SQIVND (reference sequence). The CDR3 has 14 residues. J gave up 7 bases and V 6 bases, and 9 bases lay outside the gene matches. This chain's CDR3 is CASRPDRAMNEQFF. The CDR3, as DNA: TGTGCCAGTAGGCCCGACAGGGCGATGAATGAGCAGTTCTTC.

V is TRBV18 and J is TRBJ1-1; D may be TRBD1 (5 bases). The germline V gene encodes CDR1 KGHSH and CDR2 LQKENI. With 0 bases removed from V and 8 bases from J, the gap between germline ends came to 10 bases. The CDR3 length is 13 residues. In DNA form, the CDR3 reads TGTGCCAGCTCACCACCGATGACAGAAGAAGCTTTCTTT. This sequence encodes CASSPPMTEEAFF.

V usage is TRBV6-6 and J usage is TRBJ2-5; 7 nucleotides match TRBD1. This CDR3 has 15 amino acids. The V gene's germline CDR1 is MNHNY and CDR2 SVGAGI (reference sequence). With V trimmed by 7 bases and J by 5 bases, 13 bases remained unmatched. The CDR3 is CASKGAELKKETQYF. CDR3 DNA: TGTGCCAGCAAGGGGGCCGAATTAAAAAAGGAGACCCAGTACTTC.

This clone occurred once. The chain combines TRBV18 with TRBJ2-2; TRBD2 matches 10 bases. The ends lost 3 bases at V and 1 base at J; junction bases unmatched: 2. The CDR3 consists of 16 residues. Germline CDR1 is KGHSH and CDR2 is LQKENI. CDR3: CASSPGLAVNTGELFF. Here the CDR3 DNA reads TGTGCCAGCTCACCCGGACTAGCGGTGAACACCGGGGAGCTGTTTTTT. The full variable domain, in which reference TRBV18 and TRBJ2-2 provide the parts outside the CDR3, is NAGVMQNPRHLVRRRGQEARLRCSPMKGHSHVYWYRQLPEEGLKFMVYLQKENIIDESGMPKERFSAEFPKEGPSILRIQQVVRGDSAAYFCASSPGLAVNTGELFFGEGSRLTVL.

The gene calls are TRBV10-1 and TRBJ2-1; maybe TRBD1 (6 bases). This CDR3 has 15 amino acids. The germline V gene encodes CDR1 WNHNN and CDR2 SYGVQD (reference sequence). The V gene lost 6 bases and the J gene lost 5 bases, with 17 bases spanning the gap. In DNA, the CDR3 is TGCGCCAGCAGCCTATCAAGAGACAGGAACAATGAGCAGTTCTTC. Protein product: CASSLSRDRNNEQFF.

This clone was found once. The CDR3 bases are TGTGCCAGCAGCAATCGTGGAGGGACCTACAATGAGCAGTTCTTC. This codes for CASSNRGGTYNEQFF. J is TRBJ2-1 and V is TRBV21-1; the table calls TRBD2, which could not be checked here. TRBV21-1 has pseudogene status. The CDR3 is 15 residues long.

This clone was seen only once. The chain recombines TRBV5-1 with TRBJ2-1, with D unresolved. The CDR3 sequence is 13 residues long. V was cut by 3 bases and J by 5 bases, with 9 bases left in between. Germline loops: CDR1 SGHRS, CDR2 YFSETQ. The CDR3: CASSSILDNEQFF. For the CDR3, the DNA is TGCGCCAGCAGCTCCATACTGGACAATGAGCAGTTCTTC.

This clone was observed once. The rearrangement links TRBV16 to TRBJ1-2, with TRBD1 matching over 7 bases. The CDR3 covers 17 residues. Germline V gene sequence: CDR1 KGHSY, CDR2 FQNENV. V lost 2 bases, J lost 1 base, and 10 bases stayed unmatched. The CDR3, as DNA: TGTGCCAGCAGCCAAGTGGACAGGTCAAGACTTAACTATGGCTACACCTTC. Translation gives CASSQVDRSRLNYGYTF.

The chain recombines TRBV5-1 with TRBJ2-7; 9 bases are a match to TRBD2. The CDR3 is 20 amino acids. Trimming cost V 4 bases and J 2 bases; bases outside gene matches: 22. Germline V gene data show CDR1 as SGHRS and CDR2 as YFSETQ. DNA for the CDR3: TGCGCCAGCAGCGATCGTCTGCTGGCGGGAGGGCCTTGGAGCACCTACGAGCAGTACTTC. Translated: CASSDRLLAGGPWSTYEQYF.

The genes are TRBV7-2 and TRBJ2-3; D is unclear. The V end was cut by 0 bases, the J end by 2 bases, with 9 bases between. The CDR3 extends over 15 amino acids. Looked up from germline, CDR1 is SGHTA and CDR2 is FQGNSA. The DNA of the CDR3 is TGTGCCAGCAGCTTAGCTGCACAATTCACAGATACGCAGTATTTT. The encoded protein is CASSLAAQFTDTQYF.

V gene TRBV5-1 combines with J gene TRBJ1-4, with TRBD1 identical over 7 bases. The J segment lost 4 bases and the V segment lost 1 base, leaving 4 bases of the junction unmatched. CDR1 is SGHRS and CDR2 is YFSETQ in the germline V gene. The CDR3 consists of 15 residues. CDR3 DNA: TGCGCCAGCAGCTTGTTGGGACAGATTAATGAAAAACTGTTTTTT. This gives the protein CASSLLGQINEKLFF.

Here the CDR3 reads CSVEDTPDGYTF. The CDR3 DNA is TGCAGCGTTGAAGATACCCCGGATGGCTACACCTTC. The J gene is TRBJ1-2, the V gene TRBV29-1, with unresolved D. The CDR3 has 12 residues. Looked up from germline, CDR1 is SQVTM and CDR2 is ANQGSEA. Between the trimmed V and J ends, which lost 0 bases and 6 bases, there was a span of 8 bases.

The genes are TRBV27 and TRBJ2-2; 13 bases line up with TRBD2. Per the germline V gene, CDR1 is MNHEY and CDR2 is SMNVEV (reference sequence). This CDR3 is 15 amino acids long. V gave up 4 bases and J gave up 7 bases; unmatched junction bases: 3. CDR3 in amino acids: CASSWTSGSIGELFF. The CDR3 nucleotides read TGTGCCAGCAGTTGGACTAGCGGGAGCATCGGGGAGCTGTTTTTT.

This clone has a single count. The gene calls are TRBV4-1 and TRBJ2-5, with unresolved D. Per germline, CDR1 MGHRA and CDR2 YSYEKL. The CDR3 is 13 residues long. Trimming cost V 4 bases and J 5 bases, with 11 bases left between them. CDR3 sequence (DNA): TGCGCCAGCAGCCGAGGAGCCCGGGAGACCCAGTACTTC. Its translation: CASSRGARETQYF.

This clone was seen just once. CDR3 loop: CASSSPGTGQAFF. Here the CDR3 DNA reads TGTGCCAGCAGTTCCCCCGGGACAGGGCAAGCTTTCTTT. This sequence joins TRBV28 and TRBJ1-1; TRBD1 matches at 9 bases. The CDR3 has 13 residues. Germline lookup yields CDR1 MDHEN and CDR2 SYDVKM. V shed 4 bases, J shed 9 bases, and the junction held 6 bases outside the gene matches.

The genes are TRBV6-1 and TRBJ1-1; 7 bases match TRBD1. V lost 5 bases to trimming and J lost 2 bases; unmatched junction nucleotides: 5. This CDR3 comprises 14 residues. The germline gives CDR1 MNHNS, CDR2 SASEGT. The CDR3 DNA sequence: TGTGCCAGCAGTCCCCGACAGGGTAACACTGAAGCTTTCTTT. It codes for CASSPRQGNTEAFF.

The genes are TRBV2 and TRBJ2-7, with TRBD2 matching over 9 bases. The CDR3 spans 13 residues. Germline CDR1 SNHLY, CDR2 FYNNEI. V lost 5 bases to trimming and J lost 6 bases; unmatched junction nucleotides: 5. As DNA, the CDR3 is TGTGCCAGCAGTAGGTTAGCGGGAGTCGAGCAGTACTTC. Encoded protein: CASSRLAGVEQYF.

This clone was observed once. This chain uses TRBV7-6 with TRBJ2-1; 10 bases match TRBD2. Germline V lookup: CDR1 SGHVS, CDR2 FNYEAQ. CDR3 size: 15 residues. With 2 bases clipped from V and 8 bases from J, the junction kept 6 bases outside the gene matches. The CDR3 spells CASSLLAGGRYEQFF. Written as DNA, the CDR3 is TGTGCCAGCAGCTTATTAGCGGGAGGCCGGTATGAGCAGTTCTTC.

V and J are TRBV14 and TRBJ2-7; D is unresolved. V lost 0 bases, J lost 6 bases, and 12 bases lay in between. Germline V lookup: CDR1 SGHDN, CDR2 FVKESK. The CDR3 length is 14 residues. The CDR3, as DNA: TGTGCCAGCAGCCAAGATTGGGCAGGCCGCGAGCAGTACTTC. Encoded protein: CASSQDWAGREQYF.

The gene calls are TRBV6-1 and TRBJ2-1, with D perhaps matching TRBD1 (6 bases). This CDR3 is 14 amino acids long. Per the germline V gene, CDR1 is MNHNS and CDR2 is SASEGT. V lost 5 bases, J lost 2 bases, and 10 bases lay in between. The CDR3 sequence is CASSPTGTYNEQFF. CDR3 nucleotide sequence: TGTGCCAGCAGTCCGACAGGAACCTACAATGAGCAGTTCTTC.

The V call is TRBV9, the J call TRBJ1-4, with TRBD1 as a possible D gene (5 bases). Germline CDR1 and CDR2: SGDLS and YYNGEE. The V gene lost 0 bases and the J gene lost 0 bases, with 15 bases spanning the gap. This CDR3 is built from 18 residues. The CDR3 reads CASSVGDFRGPTNEKLFF. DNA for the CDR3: TGTGCCAGCAGCGTAGGGGATTTTAGGGGCCCAACTAATGAAAAACTGTTTTTT.

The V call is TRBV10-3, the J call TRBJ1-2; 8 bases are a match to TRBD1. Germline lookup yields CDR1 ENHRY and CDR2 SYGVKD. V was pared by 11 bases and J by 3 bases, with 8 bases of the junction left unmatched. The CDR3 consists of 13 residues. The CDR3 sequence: CAVRTGSDYGYTF. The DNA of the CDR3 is TGTGCCGTAAGGACAGGGAGCGACTATGGCTACACCTTC.

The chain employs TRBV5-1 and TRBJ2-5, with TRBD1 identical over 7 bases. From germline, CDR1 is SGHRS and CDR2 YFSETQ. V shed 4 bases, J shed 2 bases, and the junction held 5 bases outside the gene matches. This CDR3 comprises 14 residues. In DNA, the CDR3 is TGCGCCAGCAGCACGACAGGGCCGCAAGAGACCCAGTACTTC. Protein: CASSTTGPQETQYF.

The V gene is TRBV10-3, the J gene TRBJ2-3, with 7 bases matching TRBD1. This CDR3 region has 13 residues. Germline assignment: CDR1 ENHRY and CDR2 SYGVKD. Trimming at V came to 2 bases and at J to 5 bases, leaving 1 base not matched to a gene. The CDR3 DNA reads TGTGCCATCAGTGAGGGGGACAGAGATACGCAGTATTTT. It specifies CAISEGDRDTQYF.

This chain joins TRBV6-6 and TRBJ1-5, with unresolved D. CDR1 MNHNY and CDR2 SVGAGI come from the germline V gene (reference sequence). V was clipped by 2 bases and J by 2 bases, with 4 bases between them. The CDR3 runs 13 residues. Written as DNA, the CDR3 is TGTGCCAGCAGTTACGAGGGCAATCAGCCCCAGCATTTT. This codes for CASSYEGNQPQHF.

The CDR3 region is CASSPTGYNEKLFF. In DNA form, the CDR3 reads TGTGCCAGCAGTCCGACAGGGTATAATGAAAAACTGTTTTTT. The V gene is TRBV27, the J gene TRBJ1-4; 7 nucleotides match TRBD1. J was trimmed by 4 bases and V by 5 bases; bases with no gene match: 4. Germline CDR1 MNHEY, CDR2 SMNVEV (reference sequence). The CDR3 is 14 amino acids.

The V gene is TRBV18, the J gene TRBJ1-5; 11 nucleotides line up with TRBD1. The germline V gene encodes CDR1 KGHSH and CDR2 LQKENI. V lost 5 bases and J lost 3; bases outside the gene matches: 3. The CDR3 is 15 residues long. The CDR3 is CASSLGQGVNQPQHF. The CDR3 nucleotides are TGTGCCAGCTCATTGGGACAGGGGGTCAATCAGCCCCAGCATTTT.

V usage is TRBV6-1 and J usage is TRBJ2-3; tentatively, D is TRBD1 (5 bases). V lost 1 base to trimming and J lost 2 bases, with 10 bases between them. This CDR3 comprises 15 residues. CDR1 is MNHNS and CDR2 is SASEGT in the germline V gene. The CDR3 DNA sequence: TGTGCCAGCAGTGAAGGTCAGGGATACACAGATACGCAGTATTTT. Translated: CASSEGQGYTDTQYF.

The chain's CDR3 is CASRKGGVGTADTQYF. DNA for the CDR3: TGTGCCAGCAGAAAGGGAGGTGTAGGCACAGCAGATACGCAGTATTTT. The V and J genes are TRBV9 and TRBJ2-3, with D tentatively TRBD2 (6 bases). CDR1 is SGDLS and CDR2 is YYNGEE in the germline V gene. The CDR3 extends over 16 amino acids. V lost 5 bases to trimming and J lost 4 bases, with 20 bases between them.